This T cell receptor (beta chain) was captured by sequencing in a study of radiation and T cells in renal cell carcinoma. Notes on the study in general: In blood, top tumor clones expanded by 2 weeks, shrinking by 4. No pretreatment tumor biopsies were available for baseline clonotypes.

The CDR3 extends over 14 amino acids. Germline lookup yields CDR1 SNHLY and CDR2 FYNNEI. V dropped 8 bases and J dropped 7; count of bases not matched to a gene: 13. Assay used: immunoSEQ multiplex PCR; TCRdb lists only in-frame clones, some missing. The data contain 150,000 to 200,000 clones, 88% of them singletons. Time point denoted: blood 4 weeks post-SBRT, at nephrectomy. The treatment here: 15 Gy SBRT to primary tumor, nephrectomy 4 weeks later. This clone was seen a few times. As yet, its antigen is unknown. The chain joins TRBV2 to TRBJ2-7; 8 nucleotides line up with TRBD2. This clonotype was obtained from a woman in her 50s with renal cell carcinoma. The specimen comprised blood, sampled from a patient whose treatment included radiotherapy and nephrectomy. CDR3 protein: CASQGGGGIREQYF. The CDR3, as DNA: TGTGCCAGCCAGGGAGGCGGGGGGATACGTGAGCAGTACTTC.